The source of this T cell receptor (beta chain) is a study of cytomegalovirus exposure and HLA in healthy donors. This clone turned up a few times. This CDR3 has 14 amino acids. The germline V gene encodes CDR1 SGHTA and CDR2 FQGTGA. Trimming shortened V by 5 bases and J by 1 base, and 8 bases separated the two germline ends. Produced via immunoSEQ multiplex PCR; TCRdb's table is partial and in-frame only. The repertoire includes approximately 210,000 clones, around 88% of them detected once, and 2.9% sits in the top ten. Sequenced input: PBMCs. The chain links TRBV7-3 to TRBJ2-2; D not resolved. The origin of this receptor is a woman under 30 in good health and CMV-seronegative. The CDR3 nucleotides read TGTGCCAGCAGCCCCCGACAGAACACCGGGGAGCTGTTTTTT. Amino acid sequence: CASSPRQNTGELFF.